This paragraph reports one T cell receptor (beta chain). What it binds is unknown. The CDR3 spans 13 residues. V shed 7 bases and J shed 0 bases, with 13 bases lying between them. Germline CDR1 reads SQVTM; CDR2 reads ANQGSEA. The sample comes from a study of T cell responses to AZD1222 COVID-19 vaccine. Study-wide points: At baseline, seropositivity was found in only a handful of AZD1222 recipients. Repertoire sampling occurred only after the peak T cell response. Spike-specific TCR breadth and depth both grew after two AZD1222 doses. As reported, nearly half of all spike-specific TCRs target variant regions that are unmutated.

Assay: immunoSEQ multiplex PCR; the TCRdb copy retains only in-frame clones and omits some. The sample has more than 95,000 clones; approximately 90% are singletons. Sequenced here: peripheral blood, sampled on day 0 of AZD1222 vaccination. The clonotype comes from an adult in good health. The chain links TRBV29-1 to TRBJ2-7; perhaps TRBD2 as D (6 bases). The CDR3 nucleotides read TGCAGCGCCCGCGGGGACCTCTCCTACGAGCAGTACTTC. Translating it yields CSARGDLSYEQYF.